This is a list of T cell receptor beta chains from one sample in a study of T cells in tumors after PD-1 blockade. The protocol was immunoSEQ multiplex PCR, while the TCRdb copy is restricted to in-frame clones and leaves out a portion. Of roughly 48,000 clones in the sample, approximately 81% were seen once. The starting material was PBMCs, obtained before anti-PD-1 treatment. The receptors were sampled from a human donor with basal cell carcinoma. Each CDR3 is given with its conserved first and last residue. D genes are given only for firm matches. For some rows the clone size is stated as once, few or many, or as a class when expanded; others skip it.

CDR3 DNA	CDR3 protein	D gene	V gene	J gene	clone size
TGTGCCAGCAGCTTGGAGGGCGGGGGGGCAAAAAACATTCAGTACTTC	CASSLEGGGAKNIQYF	TRBD2	TRBV5-4	TRBJ2-4	-
TGTGCCAGCAGGTACAACTCGCCGACGGGGTCCTACAATGAGCAGTTCTTC	CASRYNSPTGSYNEQFF	-	TRBV3-1/TRBV3-2	TRBJ2-1	-
TGTGCCAGCAGCTTAGTTTGGGGCCCGACTAATGAAAAACTGTTTTTT	CASSLVWGPTNEKLFF	-	TRBV7-6	TRBJ1-4	once
TGCGCCAGCAAGATCTTAGGGAACACTGAAGCTTTCTTT	CASKILGNTEAFF	-	TRBV4-1	TRBJ1-1	-
TGTGCCAGCAGCCAAGATCGCGGGGGGGACTACAATGAGCAGTTCTTC	CASSQDRGGDYNEQFF	TRBD2	TRBV3-1/TRBV3-2	TRBJ2-1	-
TGCGCCAGCAGCTTGGATAGCGGGGGGGCAGATACGCAGTATTTT	CASSLDSGGADTQYF	TRBD2	TRBV5-1	TRBJ2-3	-
TGTGCGACCGGGACAGGGGTCGTCACAGATACGCAGTATTTT	CATGTGVVTDTQYF	TRBD1	TRBV19	TRBJ2-3	-
TGTGCCAGCAGCCTGTCTTACGAGCAGTACTTC	CASSLSYEQYF	-	TRBV7-9	TRBJ2-7	-
TGTGCCAGTAGTCCCCAGGGAGGCAATGGCTACACCTTC	CASSPQGGNGYTF	-	TRBV19	TRBJ1-2	once
TGTGCCAGCAGCTTCGACAGGGAAGAGCAGTACTTC	CASSFDREEQYF	TRBD1	TRBV7-9	TRBJ2-7	-
TGTGCCAGCAGCTCCGGGTTTTCCTACGAGCAGTACTTC	CASSSGFSYEQYF	-	TRBV7-2	TRBJ2-7	-
TGTGCCAGCAGCTTTGGGGACAGAATGAACACTGAAGCTTTCTTT	CASSFGDRMNTEAFF	TRBD1	TRBV28	TRBJ1-1	few
TGTGCCTGGTCCGGGACAGGGAAAAACACCATATATTTT	CAWSGTGKNTIYF	TRBD1	TRBV30	TRBJ1-3	-
TGTGCCAGCAGTATCCAGCGGGGGGGCCGCGTATATCAGTTCTTC	CASSIQRGGRVYQFF	TRBD2	TRBV27	TRBJ2-1	-
TGTGCCATCAGTGAGTCTGGCATCCCTGAAGCTTTCTTT	CAISESGIPEAFF	-	TRBV10-3	TRBJ1-1	-
TGTGCCAGCAGTCCCCAACCCACGACAGGGGGCGTTTTGGGAGAGACCCAGTACTTC	CASSPQPTTGGVLGETQYF	TRBD1	TRBV6-6	TRBJ2-5	-
TGTGCCAGCAGCACCAGGACAGGGACAGAAGCTTTCTTT	CASSTRTGTEAFF	TRBD1	TRBV7-9	TRBJ1-1	few
TGTGCCAGCAGTGGGACTAGCGGGGGGCGGGAAGAGACCCAGTACTTC	CASSGTSGGREETQYF	TRBD2	TRBV2	TRBJ2-5	few
TGTGCCAGCAGTTTTGACAGGCGGAATCAGCCCCAGCATTTT	CASSFDRRNQPQHF	-	TRBV7-8	TRBJ1-5	once
TGTGCCAGCAGTGAAGAACAGGGAAGTTCCTACGAGCAGTACTTC	CASSEEQGSSYEQYF	-	TRBV6-1	TRBJ2-7	few
TGTGCCAGCAGCTTGGAAGGGGGGACCCAGTACTTC	CASSLEGGTQYF	-	TRBV5-5	TRBJ2-5	-
TGTGCCAGTAGTGACACTTGGCAAAACCCCTACGAGCAGTACTTC	CASSDTWQNPYEQYF	-	TRBV19	TRBJ2-7	-
TGTGCCAGCAGCGCCCGGGACAGGGACTACGAGCAGTACTTC	CASSARDRDYEQYF	TRBD1	TRBV7-9	TRBJ2-7	-
TGTGCCTGGGGACAGGGGAGGGATTCACCCCTCCACTTT	CAWGQGRDSPLHF	TRBD1	TRBV30	TRBJ1-6	-
TGTGCTAGTGGTTTCTCCGGAGTTGGGGGGCTGGGCTATGGCTACACCTTC	CASGFSGVGGLGYGYTF	-	TRBV12-5	TRBJ1-2	few
TGTGCCTGGAGTGTAGGTCGGGGGGGAGGTCAGCCCCAGCATTTT	CAWSVGRGGGQPQHF	-	TRBV30	TRBJ1-5	-
TGCGCCAGCAGCTTGGGGGCCGACAGCGCACCCTACGAGCAGTACTTC	CASSLGADSAPYEQYF	-	TRBV5-1	TRBJ2-7	-
TGTGCCAGCAGCCAATCGGCTAGCAATCAGCCCCAGCATTTT	CASSQSASNQPQHF	-	TRBV16	TRBJ1-5	-
TGTGCCAGCAGCCACGGGACAGTGTATAATTCACCCCTCCACTTT	CASSHGTVYNSPLHF	TRBD1	TRBV3-1/TRBV3-2	TRBJ1-6	-
TGTGCCAGCAGTGATCTCGGGACACATTACAATGAGCAGTTCTTC	CASSDLGTHYNEQFF	-	TRBV28	TRBJ2-1	-
TGTGCCTGGAGTGAGGGCGGCACAGATACGCAGTATTTT	CAWSEGGTDTQYF	-	TRBV30	TRBJ2-3	-
TGTGCCAGCAGCAGGTACGGAATGAATTACGAGCAGTACTTC	CASSRYGMNYEQYF	-	TRBV7-9	TRBJ2-7	-
TGTGCCATCAGTGAGTCGGGAAGGAACACTGAAGCTTTCTTT	CAISESGRNTEAFF	-	TRBV10-3	TRBJ1-1	-
TGTGCCAGCAGAGGTTTGACTAGCGCGGACCACGAGCAGTACTTC	CASRGLTSADHEQYF	TRBD2	TRBV14	TRBJ2-7	few
TGTGCCAGCAGCTCGGCGGGGGGCAACCCTTTCTCCTACGAGCAGTACTTC	CASSSAGGNPFSYEQYF	TRBD2	TRBV7-2	TRBJ2-7	-
TGTGCCTGGAGTCGAGATAGCAATCAGCCCCAGCATTTT	CAWSRDSNQPQHF	-	TRBV30	TRBJ1-5	-
TGTGCCAGCAGCTCCCGGACAGGGGCCTACGAGCAGTACTTC	CASSSRTGAYEQYF	-	TRBV21-1	TRBJ2-7	once
TGCGCCAGCAGTGAGTCGGGGGGGCGCCTACGTGGAACAGATACGCAGTATTTT	CASSESGGRLRGTDTQYF	-	TRBV10-2	TRBJ2-3	-
TGTGCCAGCAGCCAAGGGCAGTACGAGCAGTACTTC	CASSQGQYEQYF	-	TRBV3-1/TRBV3-2	TRBJ2-7	-
TGTGCCACGGTTTTTGACAGGAGCACCTACGAGCAGTACTTC	CATVFDRSTYEQYF	-	TRBV10-3	TRBJ2-7	-
TGTGCCAGCAGCTTTATGGGACAGGGGTTCCAAGAGACCCAGTACTTC	CASSFMGQGFQETQYF	TRBD1	TRBV7-9	TRBJ2-5	-